This T cell receptor (beta chain) stems from a study of cytomegalovirus exposure and HLA in healthy donors. Overall study results and limits: In vitro, a few CMV-associated chains proved specific for CMV antigens. Relative to equally common others, HLA-associated TCR beta chains showed greater clonal expansion in a later analysis. The authors listed 150 to 200 TCR beta chains as cytomegalovirus-associated. Sequence variants that were highly shared formed a cluster that was likely a sequencing artifact.

Germline CDR1 and CDR2: SGHTA and FQGTGA. The CDR3 is 17 residues long. Trimming at V came to 5 bases and at J to 6 bases, leaving 15 bases not matched to a gene. As for this clone: Its specificity is unknown.

PCR primers comprised 60 Vbeta and 13 Jbeta primers. Produced via immunoSEQ multiplex PCR; TCRdb's table is partial and in-frame only. The table counts 150,000 to 200,000 clones; about 6.8% lies in the top ten. This TCR was sampled from a man in his thirties or forties in good health and CMV-seronegative. Sequenced: PBMCs. This chain uses TRBV7-3 with TRBJ2-3, with 9 bases identical to TRBD2. The CDR3 bases are TGTGCCAGCAGCCCAACGGTGGGGACTAGCAGTTCCGATACGCAGTATTTT. Protein: CASSPTVGTSSSDTQYF. Supplemented by reference TRBV7-3 and TRBJ2-3, the full variable domain reads GAGVSQTPSNKVTEKGKYVELRCDPISGHTALYWYRQSLGQGPEFLIYFQGTGAADDSGLPNDRFFAVRPEGSVSTLKIQRTERGDSAVYLCASSPTVGTSSSDTQYFGPGTRLTVL.